This TCR beta chain was identified during a study of T cell repertoires in cytomegalovirus infection. Study at large: Matching HLA type and CMV infection were both indicated by public TCR beta signatures.

This clonotype appeared a few times. TCRdb reprocessed the reads via MiXCR and lists one record per CDR3 protein. This table holds roughly 250,000 distinct CDR3 sequences, approximately 13% found once. CDR3 length equals 21 residues. Trimming removed 3 bases at V and 0 bases at J, with 27 bases between. Germline-derived CDR1 and CDR2 are SGHTA and FQGNSA. The sequenced sample was PBMCs. This chain connects TRBV7-2 to TRBJ1-5, with D possibly matching TRBD1 (5 bases). This TCR came from a human donor in good health (CMV status not recorded). Some clones in this sample may be carry-over from other donors' samples. This CDR3 reads CASSFGIGKGPMGYSNQPQHF. DNA for the CDR3: TGTGCCAGCAGCTTCGGAATCGGAAAGGGACCGATGGGATATAGCAATCAGCCCCAGCATTTT. The entire variable domain, with the rest obtained from reference TRBV7-2 and TRBJ1-5, is as follows: GAGVSQSPSNKVTEKGKDVELRCDPISGHTALYWYRQSLGQGLEFLIYFQGNSAPDKSGLPSDRFSAERTGGSVSTLTIQRTQQEDSAVYLCASSFGIGKGPMGYSNQPQHFGDGTRLSIL.